This entry lists 14 T cell receptor beta chains sequenced from one sample in a study of blood T cell repertoires in COVID-19. Sequencing was performed with immunoSEQ multiplex PCR; in TCRdb, only in-frame clones are kept and a portion is missing. The sample contains approximately 52,000 clones, more than 85% of which appear only once. Sequenced sample: peripheral blood. Receptors originate from a man aged 50 or older with acute or convalescent COVID-19.

This chain connects TRBV5-5 to TRBJ1-2; D is possibly TRBD1 (5 bases). V shed 3 bases and J shed 5 bases, with 11 bases lying between them. The length of the CDR3 is 13 residues. CDR1 is SGHKS and CDR2 is YYEKEE in the germline V gene (reference sequence). CDR3 DNA sequence: TGTGCCAGCAGCTCCAAGGGGACTTATGGCTACACCTTC. It specifies CASSSKGTYGYTF. Variable domain in full (rest from reference TRBV5-5 and TRBJ1-2): DAGVTQSPTHLIKTRGQQVTLRCSPISGHKSVSWYQQVLGQGPQFIFQYYEKEERGRGNFPDRFSARQFPNYSSELNVNALLLGDSALYLCASSSKGTYGYTFGSGTRLTVV.

This rearrangement joins TRBV6-1 to TRBJ1-1; no firm D call. V dropped 0 bases and J dropped 0 bases, with 8 bases sitting between them. Germline V CDR1 and CDR2: MNHNS, SASEGT. The CDR3 has 15 residues. The CDR3 sequence: CASSEALRVNTEAFF. CDR3 in DNA: TGTGCCAGCAGTGAAGCGCTTCGAGTGAACACTGAAGCTTTCTTT.

The genes are TRBV6-9 and TRBJ1-5; TRBD1 is a possible D gene (5 bases). Trimming took off 5 bases at V and 1 base at J, with 12 bases between the two ends. There are 15 residues in the CDR3. Per germline, CDR1 MNHGY and CDR2 SVAAGI. The chain's CDR3 is CASSPDRRSNQPQHF. Here the CDR3 DNA reads TGTGCCAGCAGTCCCGACAGAAGGAGCAATCAGCCCCAGCATTTT.

V and J are TRBV24-1 and TRBJ2-7, with 9 bases lining up with TRBD2. Germline V lookup: CDR1 KGHDR, CDR2 SFDVKD. V dropped 3 bases and J dropped 2; count of bases not matched to a gene: 4. This CDR3 has 15 residues. Here the CDR3 reads CATSDTASGAYEQYF. Written as DNA, the CDR3 is TGTGCCACCAGTGATACGGCTAGCGGGGCCTACGAGCAGTACTTC.

CDR3 coding DNA: TGTGCCAGCAGCGTAGCTACTAGCGGGGGTCAAGATACGCAGTATTTT. This sequence encodes CASSVATSGGQDTQYF. The chain uses TRBV9 and TRBJ2-3; 11 bases are a match to TRBD2. Per the germline V gene, CDR1 is SGDLS and CDR2 is YYNGEE. The CDR3 is 16 residues long. The trim removed 0 bases at V and 5 bases at J, leaving 5 bases unmatched.

The chain employs TRBV3-1 (or the pseudogene TRBV3-2) and TRBJ1-4; 8 bases map to TRBD1. V dropped 4 bases and J dropped 10; count of bases not matched to a gene: 8. CDR3 size: 14 residues. CDR1 is LGHDT, CDR2 YNNKEL, per germline (reference sequence). The CDR3, as DNA: TGTGCCAGCAGCCCGGGACAGGTGACTAGAAAACTGTTTTTT. This translates into CASSPGQVTRKLFF.

The V and J genes are TRBV9 and TRBJ1-6; 7 positions agree with TRBD1. The CDR3 length is 14 residues. The J segment lost 9 bases and the V segment lost 4 bases, leaving 7 bases of the junction unmatched. Germline V gene lookup returns CDR1 SGDLS and CDR2 YYNGEE. CDR3 sequence: CASSQTGIASPLHF. In nucleotides, the CDR3 is TGTGCCAGCAGCCAGACAGGGATCGCTTCACCCCTCCACTTT.

This sequence joins TRBV7-2 and TRBJ2-1; unclear D gene. Trimming took off 1 base at V and 6 bases at J, with 13 bases between the two ends. This CDR3 has 15 amino acids. Germline CDR1 and CDR2: SGHTA and FQGNSA. As DNA, the CDR3 is TGTGCCAGCAGCTTAGATTCCGTAGCAACCAATGAGCAGTTCTTC. It yields the protein CASSLDSVATNEQFF. The entire variable domain, with the rest obtained from reference TRBV7-2 and TRBJ2-1, is as follows: GAGVSQSPSNKVTEKGKDVELRCDPISGHTALYWYRQSLGQGLEFLIYFQGNSAPDKSGLPSDRFSAERTGGSVSTLTIQRTQQEDSAVYLCASSLDSVATNEQFFGPGTRLTVL.

The rearrangement joins TRBV24-1 to TRBJ2-1, with TRBD2 matching over 7 bases. Per the germline V gene, CDR1 is KGHDR and CDR2 is SFDVKD. The trim removed 8 bases at V and 2 bases at J, leaving 2 bases unmatched. The CDR3 length is 13 residues. The CDR3 coding sequence is TGTGCCACCATGGGGGGGACCTACAATGAGCAGTTCTTC. This codes for CATMGGTYNEQFF.

This chain connects TRBV5-1 to TRBJ1-1, with D tentatively TRBD1 (6 bases). The V end lost 4 bases, the J end lost 1 base, and 14 bases lay between the germline ends. Germline loops: CDR1 SGHRS, CDR2 YFSETQ. This CDR3 is built from 15 residues. The CDR3 sequence: CASSPSGQPNTEAFF. As DNA, the CDR3 is TGCGCCAGCAGCCCCTCAGGACAGCCGAACACTGAAGCTTTCTTT. Using reference TRBV5-1 and TRBJ1-1 for the parts outside the CDR3, the full variable domain is KAGVTQTPRYLIKTRGQQVTLSCSPISGHRSVSWYQQTPGQGLQFLFEYFSETQRNKGNFPGRFSGRQFSNSRSEMNVSTLELGDSALYLCASSPSGQPNTEAFFGQGTRLTVV.

The J gene is TRBJ1-4, the V gene TRBV19, with TRBD1 as a possible D gene (6 bases). There are 15 residues in the CDR3. The germline V gene has CDR1 LNHDA and CDR2 SQIVND (reference sequence). V was shortened by 3 bases and J by 8 bases, with 16 bases between the two germline ends. The CDR3 region has the DNA TGTGCCAGTAGTATTTGGACAGCCGGGGAAGAAAAACTGTTTTTT. This sequence encodes CASSIWTAGEEKLFF.

The rearrangement uses TRBV18 and TRBJ1-3, with D possibly TRBD1 on 6 matching bases. Germline V CDR1 and CDR2: KGHSH, LQKENI. This CDR3 is 16 amino acids long. The V end was cut by 6 bases, the J end by 1 base, with 16 bases between. CDR3 nucleotide sequence: TGTGCCAGCTCGCCCCAAGGGGGAATTTCTGGAAACACCATATATTTT. Its protein product is CASSPQGGISGNTIYF.

This chain connects TRBV18 to TRBJ2-7; 9 nucleotides align to TRBD1. The CDR3 contains 15 residues. Germline assignment: CDR1 KGHSH and CDR2 LQKENI. The trim removed 0 bases at V and 5 bases at J, leaving 5 bases unmatched. The CDR3 reads CASSPPGDRGNEQYF. The DNA for the CDR3 is TGTGCCAGCTCACCACCGGGCGACAGGGGGAACGAGCAGTACTTC. Supplemented by reference TRBV18 and TRBJ2-7, the full variable domain reads NAGVMQNPRHLVRRRGQEARLRCSPMKGHSHVYWYRQLPEEGLKFMVYLQKENIIDESGMPKERFSAEFPKEGPSILRIQQVVRGDSAAYFCASSPPGDRGNEQYFGPGTRLTVT.

The gene calls are TRBV12-3 or TRBV12-4 and TRBJ2-5, with a weak D call TRBD2 (6 bases). Trimming took 6 bases from V and 2 from J, leaving 10 bases between them. The CDR3 has 13 amino acids. CDR3 protein: CASRGTSQETQYF. CDR3 nucleotides: TGTGCCAGCAGAGGGACTTCACAAGAGACCCAGTACTTC.